The rows below give T cell receptor beta chains drawn from one sample of a study of blood T cells in healthy people across ages. TCRdb reprocessed the 5' RACE reads with MiXCR, giving one entry per CDR3 protein. The sample consists of some 750,000 distinct CDR3 sequences, around a fifth of them appearing once. Sequencing used blood. All receptors derive from a man aged 70 or older in good health. CDR3s include the opening cysteine and the closing phenylalanine or tryptophan. Fields, in order: CDR3 protein, CDR3 DNA, clone size, J gene, D gene, V gene. D genes are given only for firm matches. Some rows have no size entry. The others give once, few or many, or a class for an expanded clone.

CDR3: CSARLAGMPDTQYF
DNA: TGCAGTGCTAGACTAGCGGGGATGCCAGATACGCAGTATTTT
size: -
J: TRBJ2-3
D: TRBD2
V: TRBV20-1

CDR3: CSAPPRDTEAFF
DNA: TGCAGTGCCCCTCCCCGGGACACTGAAGCTTTCTTT
size: -
J: TRBJ1-1
D: -
V: TRBV20-1

CDR3: CASSYSRAQQLPDTQYF
DNA: TGTGCCAGCAGTTACTCCAGGGCCCAGCAACTACCAGATACGCAGTATTTT
size: few
J: TRBJ2-3
D: -
V: TRBV6-2/TRBV6-3

CDR3: CASSLSGAASYNEQFF
DNA: TGTGCCAGCAGCTTATCAGGGGCCGCTTCCTACAATGAGCAGTTCTTC
size: few
J: TRBJ2-1
D: -
V: TRBV7-3

CDR3: CASSFLLINEQFF
DNA: TGTGCCAGCAGCTTCCTTCTGATCAATGAGCAGTTCTTC
size: few
J: TRBJ2-1
D: -
V: TRBV11-2

CDR3: CASSRRLGGELFF
DNA: TGTGCCAGCAGCCGAAGACTAGGCGGGGAGCTGTTTTTT
size: many
J: TRBJ2-2
D: -
V: TRBV7-2

CDR3: CASSRTDRTGELFF
DNA: TGTGCCAGCAGCCGAACAGACAGGACCGGGGAGCTGTTTTTT
size: many
J: TRBJ2-2
D: -
V: TRBV3-1

CDR3: CSGLFGNTIYF
DNA: TGCAGCGGCCTCTTTGGAAACACCATATATTTT
size: few
J: TRBJ1-3
D: -
V: TRBV29-1

CDR3: CSAPGRGSQFF
DNA: TGCAGTGCCCCCGGACGAGGGAGTCAGTTCTTC
size: few
J: TRBJ2-1
D: -
V: TRBV20-1

CDR3: CASSSAVGRGNTIYF
DNA: TGTGCCAGCAGTTCAGCGGTAGGGAGGGGAAACACCATATATTTT
size: few
J: TRBJ1-3
D: -
V: TRBV6-5

CDR3: CSGRGGLDTQYF
DNA: TGCAGTGGTCGTGGGGGGCTGGATACGCAGTATTTT
size: few
J: TRBJ2-3
D: -
V: TRBV20-1

CDR3: CASSLRGLAGNETQYF
DNA: TGTGCCAGCAGTTTAAGGGGACTAGCGGGAAACGAGACCCAGTACTTC
size: few
J: TRBJ2-5
D: TRBD2
V: TRBV12-3/TRBV12-4

CDR3: CASSPGNSYEQYF
DNA: TGTGCCAGCAGTCCCGGAAACTCCTACGAGCAGTACTTC
size: -
J: TRBJ2-7
D: -
V: TRBV12-3/TRBV12-4

CDR3: CATSDLSRGGLSF
DNA: TGTGCCACCAGTGATTTGAGCCGTGGTGGTTTAAGCTTC
size: -
J: TRBJ2-5
D: -
V: TRBV24-1

CDR3: CATRDRLNQPQHF
DNA: TGTGCCACCAGGGACAGACTCAATCAGCCCCAGCATTTT
size: few
J: TRBJ1-5
D: -
V: TRBV15

CDR3: CASSAVDRGANYGYTF
DNA: TGTGCCAGCAGTGCCGTAGACAGGGGCGCTAACTATGGCTACACCTTC
size: -
J: TRBJ1-2
D: TRBD1
V: TRBV6-1

CDR3: CSASRGQGYTF
DNA: TGCAGTGCTAGCAGGGGACAAGGCTACACCTTC
size: few
J: TRBJ1-2
D: -
V: TRBV20-1

CDR3: CASRPQTFDDLYNNEQFF
DNA: TGTGCCAGCAGACCCCAGACCTTCGACGACTTATACAACAATGAGCAGTTCTTC
size: -
J: TRBJ2-1
D: -
V: TRBV6-6

CDR3: CASSLAHRNTGELFF
DNA: TGCGCCAGCAGCTTGGCACACAGGAACACCGGGGAGCTGTTTTTT
size: few
J: TRBJ2-2
D: -
V: TRBV5-1

CDR3: CASSLNSGSLFF
DNA: TGTGCCAGCAGTTTAAACAGCGGGAGCCTGTTCTTC
size: few
J: TRBJ2-5
D: TRBD2
V: TRBV12-3/TRBV12-4

CDR3: CSAASGRAYEQFF
DNA: TGCAGCGCCGCTAGCGGGAGGGCCTATGAGCAGTTCTTC
size: -
J: TRBJ2-1
D: TRBD2
V: TRBV20-1

CDR3: CASSYVGEKLFF
DNA: TGTGCCAGCAGTTACGTTGGGGAAAAACTGTTTTTT
size: few
J: TRBJ1-4
D: -
V: TRBV6-6

CDR3: CASRIRGGMDTEAFF
DNA: TGTGCCAGCAGAATCCGAGGGGGGATGGACACTGAAGCTTTCTTT
size: -
J: TRBJ1-1
D: -
V: TRBV7-2

CDR3: CASSNTQGVYGYTF
DNA: TGTGCCAGCAGTAACACCCAGGGGGTCTATGGCTACACCTTC
size: -
J: TRBJ1-2
D: TRBD1
V: TRBV27

CDR3: CASSFHPGRPGSPYSNQPQHF
DNA: TGTGCCAGCAGTTTTCATCCCGGGAGGCCAGGGAGTCCATATAGCAATCAGCCCCAGCATTTT
size: few
J: TRBJ1-5
D: -
V: TRBV12-3/TRBV12-4

CDR3: CSVRSPRSYEQYF
DNA: TGCAGTGTTCGTTCGCCAAGATCCTACGAGCAGTACTTC
size: many
J: TRBJ2-7
D: -
V: TRBV20-1

CDR3: CASSPDRGLGTGELFF
DNA: TGTGCCAGCAGCCCGGACAGGGGGCTTGGCACCGGGGAGCTGTTTTTT
size: -
J: TRBJ2-2
D: TRBD1
V: TRBV12-3/TRBV12-4

CDR3: CASSLYVSGGSPLHF
DNA: TGTGCCAGCAGCTTATACGTTTCCGGTGGTTCACCCCTCCACTTT
size: -
J: TRBJ1-6
D: -
V: TRBV7-8

CDR3: CSARGAGYGYTF
DNA: TGCAGTGCTAGAGGGGCTGGCTATGGCTACACCTTC
size: -
J: TRBJ1-2
D: -
V: TRBV20-1

CDR3: CASSGGQGRQPQHF
DNA: TGTGCCAGCAGTGGGGGCCAGGGTCGTCAGCCCCAGCATTTT
size: few
J: TRBJ1-5
D: -
V: TRBV28

CDR3: CASSPRSQAFF
DNA: TGTGCCAGCAGCCCCCGCAGTCAGGCTTTCTTT
size: few
J: TRBJ1-1
D: -
V: TRBV7-2

CDR3: CASRIGLAGGQETQYF
DNA: TGTGCCAGCAGAATAGGACTAGCGGGGGGACAAGAGACCCAGTACTTC
size: few
J: TRBJ2-5
D: TRBD2
V: TRBV12-3/TRBV12-4

CDR3: CAIRTDTKGETQYF
DNA: TGTGCCATCAGAACTGATACGAAGGGGGAGACCCAGTACTTC
size: many
J: TRBJ2-5
D: -
V: TRBV10-3

CDR3: CASREGARGNQPQHF
DNA: TGTGCCAGCAGAGAGGGGGCGAGGGGCAATCAGCCCCAGCATTTT
size: -
J: TRBJ1-5
D: TRBD1
V: TRBV12-3/TRBV12-4

CDR3: CASSSQGWFTDTQYF
DNA: TGTGCCAGCAGCTCCCAGGGGTGGTTCACAGATACGCAGTATTTT
size: few
J: TRBJ2-3
D: -
V: TRBV7-2

CDR3: CASAWTGDTGELFF
DNA: TGTGCCAGCGCGTGGACAGGGGACACCGGGGAGCTGTTTTTT
size: few
J: TRBJ2-2
D: TRBD1
V: TRBV12-3/TRBV12-4

CDR3: CASSPGGGRGGYTF
DNA: TGTGCCAGCAGCCCTGGAGGCGGGCGAGGTGGCTACACCTTC
size: -
J: TRBJ1-2
D: -
V: TRBV3-1

CDR3: CASSRTGGYEQYF
DNA: TGTGCCAGCAGCCGGACAGGGGGCTACGAGCAGTACTTC
size: many
J: TRBJ2-7
D: TRBD1
V: TRBV11-2

CDR3: CASSHSASSTDTQYF
DNA: TGCGCCAGCAGCCACAGCGCTTCTAGCACAGATACGCAGTATTTT
size: -
J: TRBJ2-3
D: -
V: TRBV4-3